The present T cell receptor beta chain was sequenced within a study of blood T cell repertoires in COVID-19 (dated by TCRdb to between 2020 and 2021). As for the study more broadly: The collaborator samples originated in the United States, Italy and Spain and spanned the acute and convalescent phases of COVID-19. The material from the prospective study consisted of cDNA or gDNA derived from T cells, B-cell-depleted T cells, or PBMCs. Where HLA class I and class II types were available, the types were taken from metadata supplied by the sample provider, not from assay-based typing. The samples were drawn from the first 160 participants of the ongoing ImmuneRACE study and from 1,200 or so subjects provided by 6 global collaborators. Nearly every sample came with metadata listing a de-identified subject ID, COVID-19 status, age in years and sex. The repertoires were made available in a free public database intended to serve as a resource for research on the immune response to SARS-CoV-2. Deeply sampled blood TCRbeta repertoires from subjects exposed to, actively infected with, or recovered from COVID-19 were included in the dataset. Here is what the overall study found, with its caveats: The quantity of clinical and demographic metadata differed by source and by participant and was supplied without curation.

V was cut back by 4 bases and J by 2 bases, leaving a gap of 14 bases between them. The germline V gene (reference sequence) specifies GTSNPN as CDR1 and SVGIG as CDR2. The CDR3, cysteine through phenylalanine, is 14 amino acids long. Of all the DNA, just the CDR3 is kept, 42 bases in frame from base 1. Comments on this clone: The specificity of this receptor is unknown. Base qualities are not recorded, but no much larger clone differs from it by a single base.

TCRbeta CDR3 regions were amplified from genomic DNA by means of the immunoSEQ Assay, a bias-controlled multiplex PCR. In the paper's pipeline: Within the assay, amplification of reference gene primers was used to estimate how many nucleated cells each sample contained. To quantify the absolute abundance of each unique TCRbeta CDR3 rearrangement, sequence reads were collapsed and filtered. For each sample, productive Simpson clonality was calculated as the square root of Simpson's diversity index across productive rearrangements. The source is immuneACCESS, and TCRdb retained only in-frame sequences with V and J called. Part of the clones is not carried over; for the studies checked, unresolved V genes explain less than half of this, and the remainder is unexplained. V and J calls and clone size are as listed in that table; D and trimming were resolved from the DNA. The sample includes about 54,000 clones, with 83% observed a single time. The ten largest clones add up to around 5.2% of the sample.

Collaborating institutions collected whole blood in K2EDTA tubes following their own protocols. For TCRbeta analysis, collaborators shipped samples in one of three forms: frozen whole blood, isolated PBMCs, or DNA extracted from either of those sample types. The chain is made from TRBV30 and TRBJ1-2, and perhaps TRBD1 as D gene, on 6 matching bases. The sequenced sample was peripheral blood. This receptor was taken from a human donor in a cohort sampled during active COVID-19. Read as DNA, the sequence is TGTGCCTGGACCCAGGACAGATTGAACTATGGCTACACCTTC. It encodes CAWTQDRLNYGYTF.